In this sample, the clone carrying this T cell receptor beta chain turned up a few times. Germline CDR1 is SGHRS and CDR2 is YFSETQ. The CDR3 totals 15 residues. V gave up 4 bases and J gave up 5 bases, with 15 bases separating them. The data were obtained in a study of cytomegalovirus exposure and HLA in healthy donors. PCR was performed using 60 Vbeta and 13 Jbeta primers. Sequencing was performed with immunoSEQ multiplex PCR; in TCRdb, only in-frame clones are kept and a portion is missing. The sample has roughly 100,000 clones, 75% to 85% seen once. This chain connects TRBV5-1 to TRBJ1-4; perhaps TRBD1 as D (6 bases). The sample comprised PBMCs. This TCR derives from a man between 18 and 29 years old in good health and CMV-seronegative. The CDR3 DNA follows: TGCGCCAGCAGCCTAAGGGGGGGCCAGAATGAAAAACTGTTTTTT. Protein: CASSLRGGQNEKLFF.